A single sample is the source of the 27 T cell receptor beta chains below, sequenced in a study of breast tumors, draining lymph nodes, adjacent tissues. The lymph nodes were axillary draining lymph nodes from breast cancer patients. A single record per CDR3 protein comes from TCRdb applying MiXCR to the multiplex PCR reads. The data show more than 200,000 distinct CDR3 sequences, with 32% seen just once and more than 1.3% held by the top ten. The sample comprised axillary lymph node tissue. These receptors all stem from a female donor with breast cancer. Some clones in this sample may be carry-over from other donors' samples.

This clonotype has a count of ten or more. V is TRBV4-2 and J is TRBJ1-3, with unresolved D. The CDR3 has 17 residues. The V end was cut by 0 bases, the J end by 0 bases, with 12 bases between. Germline CDR1 is LGHNA and CDR2 is YNFKEQ. Here the CDR3 reads CASSQDMTLSSGNTIYF. For the CDR3, the DNA is TGTGCCAGCAGCCAAGATATGACACTGAGCTCTGGAAACACCATATATTTT.

This clonotype was observed many times. The rearrangement uses TRBV29-1 and TRBJ2-3; 7 bases fit TRBD1. Trimming removed 7 bases from V and 12 bases from J; junction bases left unmatched: 10. The CDR3 is 11 residues long. Germline V gene sequence: CDR1 SQVTM, CDR2 ANQGSEA. This chain's CDR3 is CSAATGEAQYF. CDR3 nucleotides: TGCAGCGCCGCAACAGGGGAAGCACAGTATTTT.

There are many counts of this clonotype. V usage is TRBV12-3 or TRBV12-4 and J usage is TRBJ2-2, with D possibly matching TRBD2 (5 bases). The CDR3 is 14 amino acids. V lost 6 bases and J lost 1, with 9 bases in between. The CDR3 loop is CASSFSVNTGELFF. The CDR3 DNA reads as TGTGCCAGCAGCTTTAGCGTGAACACCGGGGAGCTGTTTTTT.

V is TRBV12-3 or TRBV12-4 and J is TRBJ2-1, with 11 bases matching TRBD2. The ends lost 6 bases at V and 9 bases at J; junction bases unmatched: 10. The CDR3 covers 15 residues. The CDR3 reads CASRNTSGSRSEQFF. The CDR3 coding sequence is TGTGCCAGCAGGAACACTAGCGGGAGTCGCAGTGAGCAGTTCTTC.

This clonotype was counted many times. CDR3 protein: CASSLVGTARKLFF. The CDR3 nucleotides are TGTGCCAGCAGTTTGGTAGGGACGGCGCGGAAACTGTTTTTT. The rearrangement uses TRBV27 and TRBJ1-4; a possible D gene is TRBD1 (5 bases). Germline CDR1 reads MNHEY; CDR2 reads SMNVEV (reference sequence). CDR3 length: 14 residues. The ends were cut back, 3 bases at V and 11 bases at J, with 16 bases in the middle.

The table lists this clonotype with many counts. The J gene is TRBJ2-1, the V gene TRBV19; 8 nucleotides match TRBD2. CDR1 and CDR2 (germline): LNHDA, SQIVND (reference sequence). With V trimmed by 7 bases and J by 7 bases, 9 bases remained unmatched. The CDR3 covers 14 residues. CDR3 amino acids: CASTFGLAPNEQFF. CDR3 coding DNA: TGTGCCAGTACCTTCGGACTAGCTCCTAATGAGCAGTTCTTC.

This clonotype was detected ten times or more. J is TRBJ1-6 and V is TRBV6-2 or TRBV6-3; D gene uncertain. CDR1 is MNHEY, CDR2 SVGEGT, per germline. CDR3 length: 16 residues. Trimming shortened V by 6 bases and J by 0 bases, and 12 bases separated the two germline ends. The CDR3 DNA reads TGTGCCAGCAGCCGACCATCTAGCTCCTATAATTCACCCCTCCACTTT. Encoded protein: CASSRPSSSYNSPLHF.

This clonotype was counted many times. This sequence joins TRBV30 and TRBJ2-7; TRBD2 agrees at 15 bases. The CDR3 has 19 residues. Trimming cost V 0 bases and J 5 bases; bases outside gene matches: 14. CDR1 is GTSNPN, CDR2 SVGIG, per germline (reference sequence). CDR3 protein: CAWSVPRLRTSGRANEQYF. The CDR3 DNA follows: TGTGCCTGGAGTGTACCGCGCCTCCGGACTAGCGGGAGGGCGAACGAGCAGTACTTC.

A few counts support this clonotype. V usage is TRBV10-1 and J usage is TRBJ2-1, with 8 bases fitting TRBD2. V gave up 3 bases and J gave up 4 bases; unmatched junction bases: 11. Looked up from germline, CDR1 is WNHNN and CDR2 is SYGVQD (reference sequence). The CDR3 covers 17 residues. CDR3 nucleotide sequence: TGCGCCAGCAGTGATCGGGCTAGCGGGCACCCATACAATGAGCAGTTCTTC. Translation gives CASSDRASGHPYNEQFF.

This clonotype has at least ten counts. The chain uses TRBV6-6 and TRBJ2-5; the D is unclear. Deletions cut 0 bases from V and 5 bases from J, with 13 bases between. This CDR3 region has 15 residues. CDR1 and CDR2 from the germline V gene are MNHNY and SVGAGI (reference sequence). In DNA, the CDR3 is TGTGCCAGCAGTTACTCTGGCGGCTTGGGGGAGACCCAGTACTTC. The encoded protein is CASSYSGGLGETQYF.

This clonotype was recorded at least ten times. The rearrangement uses TRBV7-2 and TRBJ1-3; TRBD1 might be the D (6 bases). The CDR3 has 17 residues. Trimming stripped 3 bases from V and 1 base from J, with 16 bases between. The germline CDR1 and CDR2 sequences are SGHTA and FQGNSA. The CDR3, as DNA: TGTGCCAGCAGCTTGGGGGCAGGTCAAACTTCTGGAAACACCATATATTTT. Protein product: CASSLGAGQTSGNTIYF. The entire variable domain, with the rest obtained from reference TRBV7-2 and TRBJ1-3, is as follows: GAGVSQSPSNKVTEKGKDVELRCDPISGHTALYWYRQSLGQGLEFLIYFQGNSAPDKSGLPSDRFSAERTGGSVSTLTIQRTQQEDSAVYLCASSLGAGQTSGNTIYFGEGSWLTVV.

The V gene is TRBV5-5, the J gene TRBJ1-2; D not resolved. V shed 1 base and J shed 0 bases, with 10 bases lying between them. The germline gives CDR1 SGHKS, CDR2 YYEKEE (reference sequence). The CDR3 totals 15 residues. CDR3 amino acids: CASSLSAGSNYGYTF. The DNA for the CDR3 is TGTGCCAGCAGCTTGTCCGCGGGATCTAACTATGGCTACACCTTC.

This clonotype was seen more than once but under ten times. This may come from a read error, since a much larger clone is one base off. The V call is TRBV6-5, the J call TRBJ2-3; 7 nucleotides agree with TRBD2. Looked up from germline, CDR1 is MNHEY and CDR2 is SVGAGI. This CDR3 has 15 amino acids. CDR3 amino acids: CASKKRDRLTGTQYF. Written as DNA, the CDR3 is TGTGCCAGCAAAAAGCGGGATAGGCTCACAGGTACGCAGTATTTT.

This clonotype was observed many times. At one end, the junction sequence differs from germline, possibly due to a read error. The chain combines TRBV11-2 with TRBJ2-5, with D hard to call. This CDR3 has 11 amino acids. In germline, CDR1 is SGHAT, CDR2 FQNNGV. CDR3 in amino acids: CASSLQETPYF. The CDR3 DNA reads as TGTGCCAGCAGCCTACAAGAGACCCCGTACTTC.

The table lists this clonotype with many counts. This CDR3 is CASSQDFRVRGDTQYF. In DNA form, the CDR3 reads TGCGCCAGCAGCCAAGATTTTCGAGTTAGGGGGGATACGCAGTATTTT. This chain connects TRBV4-3 to TRBJ2-3; perhaps TRBD1 as D (6 bases). The CDR3 consists of 16 residues. Germline CDR1 and CDR2: LGHNA and YSLEER. V shed 0 bases and J shed 6 bases, with 16 bases lying between them.

A few counts support this clonotype. The chain combines TRBV18 with TRBJ2-3; 9 positions agree with TRBD2. This CDR3 has 14 residues. Germline V gene lookup returns CDR1 KGHSH and CDR2 LQKENI. V dropped 2 bases and J dropped 6; count of bases not matched to a gene: 3. CDR3 region: CASSPNSGRDTQYF. The CDR3 coding sequence is TGTGCCAGCTCACCAAACAGCGGGAGGGATACGCAGTATTTT. Using reference TRBV18 and TRBJ2-3 for the parts outside the CDR3, the full variable domain is NAGVMQNPRHLVRRRGQEARLRCSPMKGHSHVYWYRQLPEEGLKFMVYLQKENIIDESGMPKERFSAEFPKEGPSILRIQQVVRGDSAAYFCASSPNSGRDTQYFGPGTRLTVL.

With respect to this clonotype: This may be a read error, as it is one base from a much larger clone. The chain carries TRBV6-1 and TRBJ1-2; D might be TRBD1 (6 bases). Germline-derived CDR1 and CDR2 are MNHNS and SASEGT. This CDR3 spans 13 amino acids. Between the trimmed V and J ends, which lost 4 bases and 10 bases, there was a span of 16 bases. Here the CDR3 reads CASSGLGGEDYTF. The CDR3 coding sequence is TGTGCCAGCAGTGGACTTGGGGGCGAAGACTACACCTTC.

This clonotype was counted ten times or more. The gene calls are TRBV2 and TRBJ2-3; TRBD2 is a possible D gene (6 bases). The CDR3 runs to 13 residues. V dropped 5 bases and J dropped 8 bases, with 14 bases sitting between them. Germline CDR1 and CDR2: SNHLY and FYNNEI. The chain's CDR3 is CASSQVTRGTQYF. The CDR3 DNA is TGTGCCAGCAGTCAGGTGACTAGAGGTACGCAGTATTTT.

The chain carries TRBV12-3 or TRBV12-4 and TRBJ2-2, with 11 bases matching TRBD1. The CDR3 loop spans 19 amino acids. Germline trimming cut 6 bases from V and 6 bases from J; bases unmatched to any gene: 18. The CDR3 nucleotides are TGTGCCAGCAGCCGGACAGGGGGCGGGGAAGAAAGGTGCGCCGGGGAGCTGTTTTTT. Translation gives CASSRTGGGEERCAGELFF.

There are many counts of this clonotype. The chain has TRBV7-6 and TRBJ2-5; D might be TRBD1 or TRBD2, each matching 5 bases. The V end was cut by 1 base, the J end by 2 bases, with 11 bases between. This CDR3 is 15 amino acids long. Germline assignment: CDR1 SGHVS and CDR2 FNYEAQ. In nucleotides, the CDR3 is TGTGCCAGCAGCTTAGTGGGGGTAACTCAAGAGACCCAGTACTTC. This encodes CASSLVGVTQETQYF.

This clonotype has a handful of counts. A much bigger clone sits one base away, suggesting this may be a read error. The J gene is TRBJ1-2, the V gene TRBV6-5; TRBD1 is a possible D gene (5 bases). The CDR3 runs to 13 residues. V gave up 7 bases and J gave up 7 bases, with 16 bases separating them. Germline-derived CDR1 and CDR2 are MNHEY and SVGAGI. This CDR3 is CASTCKRGSGYTF. DNA of the CDR3: TGTGCCAGCACCTGCAAAAGGGGTTCTGGCTACACCTTC.

This clonotype was detected a few times. The V call is TRBV2, the J call TRBJ2-5, with TRBD1 identical over 9 bases. Germline CDR1 and CDR2: SNHLY and FYNNEI. This CDR3 comprises 14 residues. The CDR3 here is CARDSGDRAETQYF. The CDR3 coding sequence is TGTGCTAGAGATAGTGGGGACAGGGCTGAGACCCAGTACTTC.

A note on this clonotype: A read error may explain this, as a much larger clone is one base away. Likely a read error: the CDR3 ends without its conserved phenylalanine or tryptophan. J is TRBJ2-7 and V is TRBV11-2; D is perhaps TRBD2 (5 bases). V lost 4 bases, J lost 7 bases, and 11 bases lay in between. The CDR3 length is 12 residues. Per germline, CDR1 SGHAT and CDR2 FQNNGV. The CDR3 bases are TGTGCCAGCAGCTCCCCGTGGGAGGAGCAGTACCTC. Translation: CASSSPWEEQYL.

This clonotype was recorded at least ten times. The chain couples TRBV30 to TRBJ2-7; TRBD1 agrees at 7 bases. Germline loops: CDR1 GTSNPN, CDR2 SVGIG (reference sequence). This CDR3 is 13 amino acids long. V dropped 3 bases and J dropped 1; count of bases not matched to a gene: 3. CDR3 protein: CAWRDRVSYEQYF. The DNA of the CDR3 is TGTGCCTGGAGAGACAGGGTGTCCTACGAGCAGTACTTC.

The chain recombines TRBV27 with TRBJ2-6, with D unresolved. Looked up from germline, CDR1 is MNHEY and CDR2 is SMNVEV (reference sequence). This CDR3 is built from 14 residues. Trimming took off 6 bases at V and 4 bases at J, with 10 bases between the two ends. The CDR3 here is CASSSHQGANVLTF. The CDR3 DNA sequence: TGTGCCAGCAGCTCGCATCAAGGGGCCAACGTCCTGACTTTC.

As to this clonotype: Relative to the germline gene, one junction end is altered; a read error may explain this. The gene calls are TRBV3-1 and TRBJ2-1; 10 bases agree with TRBD2. CDR1 is LGHDT, CDR2 YNNKEL, per germline (reference sequence). This CDR3 is 18 amino acids long. CDR3 protein: CASSHEARLAGGNNEQLF. The CDR3 bases are TGTGCCAGCAGCCACGAGGCCCGATTAGCGGGAGGTAACAATGAGCAGCTCTTC.

This clonotype was detected many times. The chain carries TRBV6-1 and TRBJ1-5, with D uncertain. The CDR3 loop spans 15 amino acids. Germline V gene lookup returns CDR1 MNHNS and CDR2 SASEGT. Between the trimmed V and J ends, which lost 1 base and 3 bases, there was a span of 10 bases. The CDR3 spells CASSEDSGPNQPQHF. CDR3 in DNA: TGTGCCAGCAGTGAAGATTCAGGTCCCAATCAGCCCCAGCATTTT.